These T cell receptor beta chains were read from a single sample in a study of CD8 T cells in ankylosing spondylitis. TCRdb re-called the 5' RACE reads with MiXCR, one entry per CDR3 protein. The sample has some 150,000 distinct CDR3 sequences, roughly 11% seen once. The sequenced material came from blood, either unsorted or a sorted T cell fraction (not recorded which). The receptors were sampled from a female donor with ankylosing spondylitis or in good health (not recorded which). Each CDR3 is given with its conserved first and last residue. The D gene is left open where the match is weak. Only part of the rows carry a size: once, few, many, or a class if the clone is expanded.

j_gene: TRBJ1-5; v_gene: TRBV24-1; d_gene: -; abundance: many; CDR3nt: TGTGCCACCAGCCCCACTTGGGGGGGCAATCAGCCCCAGCATTTT; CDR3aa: CATSPTWGGNQPQHF
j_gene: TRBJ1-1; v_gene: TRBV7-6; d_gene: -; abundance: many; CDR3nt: TGTGCCAGCAGCTTAGATGCCGGGGGAGAAGCTTTCTTT; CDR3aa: CASSLDAGGEAFF
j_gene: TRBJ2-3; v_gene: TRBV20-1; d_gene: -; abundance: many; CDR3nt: TGCAGTGCTGGCCCGGGGACAGATACGCAGTATTTT; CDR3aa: CSAGPGTDTQYF
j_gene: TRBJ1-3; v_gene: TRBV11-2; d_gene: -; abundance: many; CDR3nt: TGTGCCAGCAGCCCCACGGACGCTGGAAACACCATATATTTT; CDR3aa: CASSPTDAGNTIYF
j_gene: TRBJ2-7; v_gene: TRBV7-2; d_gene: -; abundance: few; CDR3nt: TGTGCCAGCAGCTTAGCTCTAGTGGAGCAGTACTTC; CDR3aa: CASSLALVEQYF
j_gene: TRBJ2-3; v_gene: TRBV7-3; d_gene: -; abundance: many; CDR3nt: TGTGCCAGCAGCTCCGAGGGGGGGAACACAGATACGCAGTATTTT; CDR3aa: CASSSEGGNTDTQYF
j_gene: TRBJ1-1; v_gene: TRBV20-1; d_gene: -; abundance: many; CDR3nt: TGCAGTGCCCCGCGGGAGGGTCAGGACACTGAAGCTTTCTTT; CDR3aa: CSAPREGQDTEAFF
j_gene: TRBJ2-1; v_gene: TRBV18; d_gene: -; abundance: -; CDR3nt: TGTGCCAGCTCACCCACGGCGGATTCCTACAATGAGCAGTTCTTC; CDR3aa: CASSPTADSYNEQFF
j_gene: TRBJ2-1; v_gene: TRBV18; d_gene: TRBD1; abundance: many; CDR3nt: TGTGCCAGCTCACCACCCCCCGGGACAGGGAGTGACAATGAGCAGTTCTTC; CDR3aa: CASSPPPGTGSDNEQFF
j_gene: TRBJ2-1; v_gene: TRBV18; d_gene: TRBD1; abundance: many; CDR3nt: TGTGCCAGCTCAGAACGGACAGGGGGCTACAATGAGCAGTTCTTC; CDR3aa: CASSERTGGYNEQFF
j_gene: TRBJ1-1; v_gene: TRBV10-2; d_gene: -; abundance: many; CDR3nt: TGCGCCAGCACGACTGGTAGGAGAGAGAACACTGAAGCTTTCTTT; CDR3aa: CASTTGRRENTEAFF
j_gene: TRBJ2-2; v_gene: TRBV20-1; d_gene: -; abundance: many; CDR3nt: TGCAGTGCTCAGGGGTTTGAACAGGGGAACACCGGGGAGCTGTTTTTT; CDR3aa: CSAQGFEQGNTGELFF
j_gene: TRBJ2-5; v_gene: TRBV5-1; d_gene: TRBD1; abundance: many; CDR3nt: TGTGCCAGCAGCCCGGGACAGCAAGAGACCCAGTACTTC; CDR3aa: CASSPGQQETQYF
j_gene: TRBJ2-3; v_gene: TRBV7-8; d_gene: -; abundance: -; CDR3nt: TGTGCCAGCAGCCCCGGGGCTACCTACACAGATACGCAGTATTTT; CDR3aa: CASSPGATYTDTQYF
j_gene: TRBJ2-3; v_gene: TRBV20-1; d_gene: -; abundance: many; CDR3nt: TGCAGTGCCCTTAGGACTTCTGATACGCAGTATTTT; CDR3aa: CSALRTSDTQYF
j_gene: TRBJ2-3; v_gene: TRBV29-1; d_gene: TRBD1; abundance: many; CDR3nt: TGCAGCGTTTCCGAAGGGACAGGGGGAAAATCACAGTATTTT; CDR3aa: CSVSEGTGGKSQYF